The rows below give T cell receptor beta chains drawn from one sample of a study of blood T cell repertoires in COVID-19. The data were produced by immunoSEQ multiplex PCR, yet TCRdb's version contains in-frame clones alone and is incomplete. The data hold tens of thousands of clones, with 80% to 90% observed a single time. Input material: peripheral blood. These receptors were taken from a man between 45 and 60 years old with acute or convalescent COVID-19. CDR3s include the opening cysteine and the closing phenylalanine or tryptophan. The D gene is left open where the match is weak. The size of a clone is reported for some rows only, either as once, few or many, or as a class for expanded clones.

v_call	clone_size	j_call	d_call	cdr3_aa	cdr3_nt
TRBV12-5	.	TRBJ1-2	TRBD1	CASGAPAGTDIGYTF	TGTGCTAGTGGTGCCCCCGCCGGGACAGACATTGGCTACACCTTC
TRBV11-3	.	TRBJ1-2	TRBD1	CASSLNRQGDRDYGYTF	TGTGCCAGCAGCCTAAACCGTCAGGGGGATCGTGACTATGGCTACACCTTC
TRBV18	.	TRBJ1-2	.	CASSPEHTGLSYGYTF	TGTGCCAGCTCACCAGAGCATACAGGGCTTAGCTATGGCTACACCTTC
TRBV2	.	TRBJ1-3	.	CASSDPGVSGNTIYF	TGTGCCAGCAGTGATCCAGGCGTGTCTGGAAACACCATATATTTT
TRBV5-4	.	TRBJ1-2	TRBD1	CASSLDRGLGYTF	TGTGCCAGCAGCTTGGACAGGGGGCTTGGCTACACCTTC
TRBV5-4	.	TRBJ1-1	.	CASSLGSQETAAFF	TGTGCCAGCAGCTTGGGATCACAGGAGACGGCAGCTTTCTTT
TRBV3-1/TRBV3-2	.	TRBJ2-3	.	CASSQMEGMSTQYF	TGTGCCAGCAGCCAAATGGAGGGGATGAGTACGCAGTATTTT
TRBV7-6	once	TRBJ2-7	.	CASSAQGREQYF	TGTGCCAGCAGCGCACAGGGTCGTGAGCAGTACTTC
TRBV19	.	TRBJ2-2	.	CASSIYGGTGELFF	TGTGCCAGTAGTATCTATGGGGGGACCGGGGAGCTGTTTTTT
TRBV5-1	once	TRBJ1-1	.	CASSWGVDTEAFF	TGCGCCAGCAGCTGGGGGGTGGACACTGAAGCTTTCTTT
TRBV4-3	.	TRBJ2-2	.	CASSQDWGHGTGELFF	TGCGCCAGCAGCCAAGATTGGGGCCATGGGACCGGGGAGCTGTTTTTT
TRBV6-5	.	TRBJ1-1	TRBD1	CASSRTGSNTEAFF	TGTGCCAGCAGTCGGACAGGATCGAACACTGAAGCTTTCTTT
TRBV11-2	.	TRBJ2-3	.	CASSLAAGLTDTQYF	TGTGCCAGCAGCTTAGCGGCAGGCCTCACAGATACGCAGTATTTT
TRBV6-4	.	TRBJ1-1	TRBD1	CASSRDRGTEAFF	TGTGCCAGCAGCCGGGACAGGGGCACTGAAGCTTTCTTT
TRBV10-3	.	TRBJ2-1	TRBD1	CAISELQGGEQFF	TGTGCCATCAGTGAGTTACAGGGGGGAGAGCAGTTCTTC
TRBV15	.	TRBJ2-1	.	CATAANRGNEQFF	TGTGCCACCGCGGCGAATCGAGGCAATGAGCAGTTCTTC
TRBV24-1	.	TRBJ2-2	TRBD1	CATSPNRGQAGELFF	TGTGCCACCAGTCCGAACAGGGGGCAGGCCGGGGAGCTGTTTTTT
TRBV6-6	.	TRBJ1-2	.	CASSGGSRGNRYGYTF	TGTGCCAGCTCTGGGGGCAGCCGAGGGAACCGCTATGGCTACACCTTC